The present T cell receptor beta chain was sequenced within a study of T cell changes during pregnancy in multiple sclerosis. Produced via immunoSEQ multiplex PCR; TCRdb's table is partial and in-frame only. Among tens of thousands of clones listed, 75% to 95% were seen once. Germline V gene lookup returns CDR1 MDHEN and CDR2 SYDVKM. V was clipped by 6 bases and J by 7 bases; unmatched bases: 11. This CDR3 is built from 15 residues. This sequence was found in a female donor with multiple sclerosis, enrolled in a pregnancy study. This chain links TRBV28 with TRBJ2-7; 11 bases line up with TRBD1. The sequences come from CD4+ T cells from peripheral blood mononuclear cells, collected before pregnancy. In DNA, the CDR3 is TGTGCCAGCAGCACCCCCGGGACAGGGGGTCGTGAGCAGTACTTC. Translation gives CASSTPGTGGREQYF.